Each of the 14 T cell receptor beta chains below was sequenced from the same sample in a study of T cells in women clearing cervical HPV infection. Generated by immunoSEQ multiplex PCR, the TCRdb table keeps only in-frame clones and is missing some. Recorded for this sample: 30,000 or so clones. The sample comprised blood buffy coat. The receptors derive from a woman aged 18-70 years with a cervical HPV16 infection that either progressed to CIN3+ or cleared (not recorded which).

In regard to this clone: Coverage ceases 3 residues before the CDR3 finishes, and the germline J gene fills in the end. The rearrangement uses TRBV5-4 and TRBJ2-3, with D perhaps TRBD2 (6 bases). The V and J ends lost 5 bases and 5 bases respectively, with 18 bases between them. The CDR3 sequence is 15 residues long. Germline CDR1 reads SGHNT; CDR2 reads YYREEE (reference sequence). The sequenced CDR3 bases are TGTGCCAGCAGGCGGGGAAACGGGAGAGGAGATACG. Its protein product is CASRRGNGRGDT. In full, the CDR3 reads CASRRGNGRGDTQYF.

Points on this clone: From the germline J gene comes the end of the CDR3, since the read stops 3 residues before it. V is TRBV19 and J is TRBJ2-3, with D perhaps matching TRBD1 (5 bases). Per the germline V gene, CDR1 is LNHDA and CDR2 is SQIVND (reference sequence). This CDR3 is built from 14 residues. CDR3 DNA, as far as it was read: TGTGCCAGTAGCGACAGATATAGCAATCAGCCG. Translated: CASSDRYSNQP. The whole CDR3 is CASSDRYSNQPQYF.

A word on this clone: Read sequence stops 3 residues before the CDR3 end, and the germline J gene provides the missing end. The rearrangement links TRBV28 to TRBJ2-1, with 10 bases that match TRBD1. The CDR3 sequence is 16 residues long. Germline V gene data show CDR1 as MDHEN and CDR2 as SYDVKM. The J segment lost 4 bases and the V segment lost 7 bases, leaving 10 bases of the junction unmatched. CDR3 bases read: TGTGCCAGCAATCCAAGGGACAGGGGTCAATACAATGAG. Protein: CASNPRDRGQYNE. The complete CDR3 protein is CASNPRDRGQYNEQFF.

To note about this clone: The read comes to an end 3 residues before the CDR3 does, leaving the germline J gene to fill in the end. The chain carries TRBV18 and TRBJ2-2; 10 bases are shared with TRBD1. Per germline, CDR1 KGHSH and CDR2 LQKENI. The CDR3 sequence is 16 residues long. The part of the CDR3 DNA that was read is TGTGCCAGCTCACCGCGGAGAGGGACAGGGGATGAAAAG. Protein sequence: CASSPRRGTGDEK. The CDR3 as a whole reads CASSPRRGTGDEKLFF.

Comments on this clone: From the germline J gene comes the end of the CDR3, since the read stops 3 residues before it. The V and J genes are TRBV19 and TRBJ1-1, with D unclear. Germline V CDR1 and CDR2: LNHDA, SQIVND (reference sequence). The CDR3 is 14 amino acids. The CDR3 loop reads CASSIVLAAQGAFF. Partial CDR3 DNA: TGTGCCAGTAGTATAGTGTTGGCCGCACAAGGA.

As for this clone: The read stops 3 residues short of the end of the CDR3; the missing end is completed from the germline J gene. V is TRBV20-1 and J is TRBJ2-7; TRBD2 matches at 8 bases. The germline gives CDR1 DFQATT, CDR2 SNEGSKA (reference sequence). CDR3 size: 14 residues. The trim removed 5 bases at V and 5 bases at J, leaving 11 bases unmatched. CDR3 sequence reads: CSAQAGDLKDEQYF. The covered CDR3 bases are TGCAGTGCTCAAGCGGGGGACTTAAAGGACGAG.

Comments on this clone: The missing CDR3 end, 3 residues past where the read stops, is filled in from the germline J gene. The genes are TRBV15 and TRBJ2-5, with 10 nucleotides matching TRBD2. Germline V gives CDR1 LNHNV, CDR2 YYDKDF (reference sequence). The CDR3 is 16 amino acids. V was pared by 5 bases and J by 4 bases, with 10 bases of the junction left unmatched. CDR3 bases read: TGTGCCACCAGCTTTCCGGTAGCGGGGGGCCCAGAGACC. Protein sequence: CATSFPVAGGPET. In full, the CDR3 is CATSFPVAGGPETQYF.

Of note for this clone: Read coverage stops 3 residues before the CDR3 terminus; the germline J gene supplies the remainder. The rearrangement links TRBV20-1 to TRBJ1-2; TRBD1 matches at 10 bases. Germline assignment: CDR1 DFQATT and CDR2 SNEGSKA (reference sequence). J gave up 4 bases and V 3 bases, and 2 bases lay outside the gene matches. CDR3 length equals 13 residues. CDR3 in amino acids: CSARTGGSYGYTF. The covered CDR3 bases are TGCAGTGCTAGGACAGGGGGCTCCTATGGC.

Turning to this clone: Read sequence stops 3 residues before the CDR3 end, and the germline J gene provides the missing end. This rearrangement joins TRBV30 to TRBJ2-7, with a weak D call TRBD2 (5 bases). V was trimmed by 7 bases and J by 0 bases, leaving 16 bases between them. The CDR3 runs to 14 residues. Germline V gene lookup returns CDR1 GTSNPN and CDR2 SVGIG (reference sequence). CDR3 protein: CAFPKREGSYEQYF. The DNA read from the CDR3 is TGTGCCTTTCCCAAACGAGAGGGCTCCTACGAG.

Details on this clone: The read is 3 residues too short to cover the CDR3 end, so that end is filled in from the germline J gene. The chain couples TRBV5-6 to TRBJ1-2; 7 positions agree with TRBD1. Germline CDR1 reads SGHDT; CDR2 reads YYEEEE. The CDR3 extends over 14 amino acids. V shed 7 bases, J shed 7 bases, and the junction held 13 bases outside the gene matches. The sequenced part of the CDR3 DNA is TGTGCCAGCGACCCCCTACAGGGGTCGGGTGGC. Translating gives CASDPLQGSGG. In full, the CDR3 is CASDPLQGSGGYTF.

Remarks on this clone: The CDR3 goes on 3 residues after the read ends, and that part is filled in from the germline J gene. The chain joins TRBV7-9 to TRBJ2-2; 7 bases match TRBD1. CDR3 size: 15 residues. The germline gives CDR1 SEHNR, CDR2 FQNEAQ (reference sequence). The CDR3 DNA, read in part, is TGTGCCAGCAGCAGAAGGACAGGTGGGAATGAAAAG. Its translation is CASSRRTGGNEK. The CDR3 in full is CASSRRTGGNEKLFF.

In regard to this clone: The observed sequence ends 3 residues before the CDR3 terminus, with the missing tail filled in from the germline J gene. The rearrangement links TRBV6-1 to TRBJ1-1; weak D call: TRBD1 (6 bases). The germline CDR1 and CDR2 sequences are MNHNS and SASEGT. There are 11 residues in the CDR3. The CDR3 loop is CASSETGEAFF. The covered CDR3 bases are TGTGCCAGCAGTGAAACAGGGGAA.

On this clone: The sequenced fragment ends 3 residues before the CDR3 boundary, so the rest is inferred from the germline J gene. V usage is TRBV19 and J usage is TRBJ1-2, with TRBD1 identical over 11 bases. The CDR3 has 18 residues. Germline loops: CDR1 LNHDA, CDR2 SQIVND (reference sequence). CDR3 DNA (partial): TGTGCCAGTAGTACAACCGGGACAGGGGGAATTTTGGTCTACGGC. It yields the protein CASSTTGTGGILVYG. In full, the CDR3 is CASSTTGTGGILVYGYTF.

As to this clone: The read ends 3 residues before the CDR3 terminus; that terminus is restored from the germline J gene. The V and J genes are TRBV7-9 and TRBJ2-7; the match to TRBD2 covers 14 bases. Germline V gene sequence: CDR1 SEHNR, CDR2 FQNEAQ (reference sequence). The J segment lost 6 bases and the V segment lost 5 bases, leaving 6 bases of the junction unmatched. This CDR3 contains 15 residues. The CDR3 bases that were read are TGTGCCAGCAGCCCCCGACTAGCGGGGGGGCGCGAG. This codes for CASSPRLAGGRE. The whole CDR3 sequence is CASSPRLAGGREQYF.